A single sample gave rise to the 27 T cell receptor beta chains below, sequenced in a study of T-cell memory formation after mild COVID-19. TCRdb used MiXCR to reprocess the 5' RACE reads, holding one entry per CDR3 protein. The sample contains about 190,000 distinct CDR3 sequences, around 16% of which appear only once. Material for sequencing was PBMCs or a T cell subset sorted from them (not recorded which). These receptor sequences come from an adult woman who had mild COVID-19 (a few samples of this study predate the infection). Cell type and time point are not known.

The chain is built from TRBV20-1 and TRBJ2-7; 10 bases match TRBD1. There are 17 residues in the CDR3. The V gene's germline CDR1 is DFQATT and CDR2 SNEGSKA (reference sequence). J was trimmed by 2 bases and V by 1 base; bases with no gene match: 11. In DNA form, the CDR3 reads TGCAGTGCTAGAGGGCGGTGGGGGGACAGGGGTGCCTACGAGCAGTACTTC. Its protein product is CSARGRWGDRGAYEQYF.

This clonotype has only a few counts. The chain is built from TRBV24-1 and TRBJ1-1; tentatively, D is TRBD1 (6 bases). The V gene's germline CDR1 is KGHDR and CDR2 SFDVKD. This CDR3 is built from 14 residues. Trimming took 4 bases from V and 3 from J, leaving 11 bases between them. CDR3 loop: CATSDTGRYTEAFF. For the CDR3, the DNA is TGTGCCACCAGTGACACAGGGAGATACACTGAAGCTTTCTTT.

This clonotype was found a few times. This chain links TRBV29-1 with TRBJ2-5, with TRBD2 matching 10 bases. Germline CDR1 and CDR2: SQVTM and ANQGSEA. J gave up 5 bases and V 4 bases, and 10 bases lay outside the gene matches. The CDR3 totals 15 residues. CDR3 in amino acids: CSVGGTSDLLETQYF. The CDR3 DNA sequence: TGCAGCGTTGGCGGGACTAGCGACCTCCTTGAGACCCAGTACTTC.

The rearrangement links TRBV4-1 to TRBJ2-7, with a tentative D call TRBD2 (5 bases). The CDR3 is 16 amino acids. The V end was cut by 0 bases, the J end by 7 bases, with 19 bases between. CDR1 is MGHRA, CDR2 YSYEKL, per germline. The CDR3 spells CASSQDLRTGSGEQYF. CDR3 in DNA: TGCGCCAGCAGCCAAGATCTCCGGACGGGCTCGGGAGAGCAGTACTTC.

The V call is TRBV29-1, the J call TRBJ1-2; D is perhaps TRBD1 (6 bases). This CDR3 has 13 amino acids. The V gene lost 0 bases and the J gene lost 1 base, with 6 bases spanning the gap. Germline V gene data show CDR1 as SQVTM and CDR2 as ANQGSEA. CDR3 nucleotide sequence: TGCAGCGTTGAAGAACAGGGTAACTATGGCTACACCTTC. Protein sequence: CSVEEQGNYGYTF.

This clonotype has just a few counts. The rearrangement joins TRBV12-3 or TRBV12-4 to TRBJ2-7, with D unclear. This CDR3 is 13 amino acids long. With 3 bases removed from V and 0 bases from J, the gap between germline ends came to 6 bases. The DNA for the CDR3 is TGTGCCAGCAGTTTTGAGATCTCCTACGAGCAGTACTTC. This sequence encodes CASSFEISYEQYF.

This clonotype was observed a handful of times. The J gene is TRBJ2-7, the V gene TRBV15; D might be TRBD1 (6 bases). Germline CDR1 reads LNHNV; CDR2 reads YYDKDF (reference sequence). This CDR3 is built from 16 residues. With 0 bases removed from V and 5 bases from J, the gap between germline ends came to 17 bases. This CDR3 reads CATSRDRQGSIDEQYF. The CDR3 region has the DNA TGTGCCACCAGCAGAGATCGGCAGGGGAGTATCGACGAGCAGTACTTC.

This clonotype was seen many times. The chain carries TRBV7-9 and TRBJ2-3, with unresolved D. The CDR3 spans 13 residues. V was pared by 3 bases and J by 2 bases, with 6 bases between. The germline gives CDR1 SEHNR, CDR2 FQNEAQ (reference sequence). The CDR3 sequence is CASSLDVTDTQYF. In nucleotides, the CDR3 is TGTGCCAGCAGCTTGGACGTCACAGATACGCAGTATTTT.

The chain links TRBV7-3 to TRBJ1-6, with D possibly being TRBD1 (5 bases). From germline, CDR1 is SGHTA and CDR2 FQGTGA. The V end lost 1 base, the J end lost 7 bases, and 14 bases lay between the germline ends. The length of the CDR3 is 16 residues. The CDR3 reads CASSLIGGALNSPLHF. As DNA, the CDR3 is TGTGCCAGCAGCTTAATTGGCGGGGCCTTAAATTCACCCCTCCACTTT.

This chain joins TRBV2 and TRBJ2-5; TRBD1 aligns across 8 bases. The germline gives CDR1 SNHLY, CDR2 FYNNEI. The V and J ends lost 6 bases and 4 bases, in that order; junction bases with no gene match: 7. CDR3 length equals 14 residues. CDR3 coding DNA: TGTGCCAGCAGCGGACAGGGCCCCGGAGAGACCCAGTACTTC. As protein: CASSGQGPGETQYF.

This clonotype was observed a handful of times. The chain uses TRBV9 and TRBJ2-3; D unclear. Germline lookup yields CDR1 SGDLS and CDR2 YYNGEE. The CDR3 extends over 16 amino acids. Trimming took off 0 bases at V and 0 bases at J, with 11 bases between the two ends. The CDR3 sequence is CASSVGGASSTDTQYF. CDR3 sequence (DNA): TGTGCCAGCAGCGTAGGAGGTGCATCCAGCACAGATACGCAGTATTTT.

J is TRBJ1-1 and V is TRBV5-1; D is unresolved. Germline CDR1 and CDR2: SGHRS and YFSETQ. This CDR3 is 14 amino acids long. The V end was cut by 4 bases, the J end by 4 bases, with 14 bases between. The CDR3 coding sequence is TGCGCCAGCAGCACGTTTTCCGGCACCACTGAAGCTTTCTTT. Translated, it gives CASSTFSGTTEAFF.

The chain links TRBV7-6 to TRBJ2-1, with D hard to call. Trimming removed 5 bases from V and 6 bases from J, with 20 bases in between. Germline V gene sequence: CDR1 SGHVS, CDR2 FNYEAQ. There are 16 residues in the CDR3. DNA for the CDR3: TGTGCCAGCAGCCTCATGTCGAACACGAATCCCAATGAGCAGTTCTTC. It is translated as CASSLMSNTNPNEQFF.

The chain uses TRBV6-5 and TRBJ1-2, with a weak D call TRBD1 (5 bases). Trimming took 6 bases from V and 8 from J, leaving 13 bases between them. This CDR3 is 12 amino acids long. Germline-derived CDR1 and CDR2 are MNHEY and SVGAGI. CDR3 in amino acids: CASRTYRLGYTF. The CDR3 nucleotides read TGTGCCAGCAGGACATACAGGCTCGGCTACACCTTC.

The chain uses TRBV20-1 and TRBJ2-6; 8 bases align to TRBD2. The V gene end was trimmed by 1 base and the J gene end by 0 bases; junction bases not matched to a gene: 5. CDR1 DFQATT and CDR2 SNEGSKA come from the germline V gene (reference sequence). The CDR3 is made up of 17 amino acids. CDR3 residues: CSARGAGGHSGANVLTF. In DNA form, the CDR3 reads TGCAGTGCTAGAGGGGCGGGAGGACACTCTGGGGCCAACGTCCTGACTTTC.

A few counts support this clonotype. A junction end diverges from the germline sequence, so it may reflect a read error. This chain joins TRBV7-7 and TRBJ2-5, with TRBD1 matching over 9 bases. CDR3 size: 15 residues. Germline V lookup: CDR1 SSHAT, CDR2 FNYEAQ (reference sequence). CDR3 residues: CASSRGTGQAETQYF. The CDR3 region has the DNA TGTGCTAGCAGCCGTGGGACAGGGCAAGCAGAGACCCAGTACTTC.

This clonotype came up a few times. The chain is built from TRBV4-1 and TRBJ1-1; 7 nucleotides line up with TRBD1. V lost 1 base and J lost 0; bases outside the gene matches: 8. The germline V gene encodes CDR1 MGHRA and CDR2 YSYEKL. CDR3 length equals 17 residues. In DNA form, the CDR3 reads TGCGCCAGCAGCCAAGGCGGGAGACAGGGCCTGAACACTGAAGCTTTCTTT. Its translation is CASSQGGRQGLNTEAFF.

This chain joins TRBV27 and TRBJ1-1; D is unclear. CDR1 and CDR2 from the germline V gene are MNHEY and SMNVEV (reference sequence). The CDR3 totals 14 residues. V gave up 4 bases and J gave up 0 bases, with 9 bases separating them. CDR3 DNA: TGTGCCAGCAGTTCCTCCCGGGTGAACACTGAAGCTTTCTTT. Protein product: CASSSSRVNTEAFF.

The J gene is TRBJ2-5, the V gene TRBV7-6; no definite D call. V dropped 2 bases and J dropped 2 bases, with 6 bases sitting between them. The CDR3 extends over 13 amino acids. Germline-derived CDR1 and CDR2 are SGHVS and FNYEAQ. This chain's CDR3 is CASSLLGQETQYF. The CDR3 DNA reads as TGTGCCAGCAGCTTACTAGGGCAAGAGACCCAGTACTTC. Full variable domain (missing parts from reference TRBV7-6 and TRBJ2-5): GAGVSQSPRYKVTKRGQDVALRCDPISGHVSLYWYRQALGQGPEFLTYFNYEAQQDKSGLPNDRFSAERPEGSISTLTIQRTEQRDSAMYRCASSLLGQETQYFGPGTRLLVL.

The rearrangement links TRBV6-5 to TRBJ1-2; D not resolved. V was cut by 2 bases and J by 3 bases, with 7 bases left in between. CDR1 is MNHEY, CDR2 SVGAGI, per germline. CDR3 length equals 13 residues. The CDR3 DNA follows: TGTGCCAGCAGTTACCGGGATCACTATGGCTACACCTTC. Translating gives CASSYRDHYGYTF.

The chain joins TRBV7-2 to TRBJ1-2; D is perhaps TRBD1 (5 bases). Trimming shortened V by 5 bases and J by 8 bases, and 24 bases separated the two germline ends. Germline loops: CDR1 SGHTA, CDR2 FQGNSA. The CDR3 loop spans 16 amino acids. CDR3 residues: CASSIFRPVNGGGYTF. The CDR3 region has the DNA TGTGCCAGCAGCATATTCCGGCCAGTCAACGGGGGAGGCTACACCTTC.

V gene TRBV11-2 combines with J gene TRBJ2-3; possibly TRBD2 for D (6 bases). V lost 1 base and J 0 bases, leaving 8 bases between the germline ends. Germline CDR1 reads SGHAT; CDR2 reads FQNNGV. This CDR3 has 15 residues. The CDR3 bases are TGTGCCAGCAGCTTAGGAGGGAGGAGCACAGATACGCAGTATTTT. Translating it yields CASSLGGRSTDTQYF.

This clonotype showed up just a few times. The V gene is TRBV27, the J gene TRBJ2-7, with TRBD2 matching 11 bases. The CDR3 extends over 14 amino acids. With 7 bases clipped from V and 2 bases from J, the junction kept 4 bases outside the gene matches. Looked up from germline, CDR1 is MNHEY and CDR2 is SMNVEV (reference sequence). The CDR3 sequence: CASIRSGGAYEQYF. The CDR3 bases are TGTGCCAGCATCCGTAGCGGGGGGGCCTACGAGCAGTACTTC.

The rearrangement links TRBV7-9 to TRBJ2-7; no clear D gene. This CDR3 has 15 amino acids. Trimming took off 1 base at V and 3 bases at J, with 13 bases between the two ends. Germline V gene lookup returns CDR1 SEHNR and CDR2 FQNEAQ (reference sequence). DNA of the CDR3: TGTGCCAGCAGCTTAGGAAAACCTTCCAACTACGAGCAGTACTTC. Translating gives CASSLGKPSNYEQYF.

V is TRBV12-3 or TRBV12-4 and J is TRBJ1-4; D gene ambiguous. There are 17 residues in the CDR3. The V end lost 1 base, the J end lost 7 bases, and 19 bases lay between the germline ends. CDR3 protein: CASSLGLVGIGGEKLFF. As DNA, the CDR3 is TGTGCCAGCAGTTTAGGGTTGGTGGGCATTGGAGGTGAAAAACTGTTTTTT.

This sequence joins TRBV5-1 and TRBJ2-1; tentatively, D is TRBD1 (8 bases). This CDR3 region has 18 residues. V gave up 1 base and J gave up 1 base, with 18 bases separating them. CDR1 and CDR2 from the germline V gene are SGHRS and YFSETQ. The CDR3 nucleotides are TGCGCCAGCAGCTTGACCTCTGGACAGGGAGGGTCCTACAATGAGCAGTTCTTC. Protein sequence: CASSLTSGQGGSYNEQFF. The whole variable domain, filled in from reference TRBV5-1 and TRBJ2-1, reads KAGVTQTPRYLIKTRGQQVTLSCSPISGHRSVSWYQQTPGQGLQFLFEYFSETQRNKGNFPGRFSGRQFSNSRSEMNVSTLELGDSALYLCASSLTSGQGGSYNEQFFGPGTRLTVL.

This clonotype appeared many times. CDR3 in amino acids: CASSDRQGVNTEAFF. DNA for the CDR3: TGCGCCAGCAGCGACAGACAGGGGGTGAACACTGAAGCTTTCTTT. This chain joins TRBV5-1 and TRBJ1-1, with 9 bases matching TRBD1. Germline assignment: CDR1 SGHRS and CDR2 YFSETQ. CDR3 length: 15 residues. The V segment lost 4 bases and the J segment 0 bases; nucleotides outside the gene matches: 4. The full variable domain, its missing parts supplied by reference TRBV5-1 and TRBJ1-1, is KAGVTQTPRYLIKTRGQQVTLSCSPISGHRSVSWYQQTPGQGLQFLFEYFSETQRNKGNFPGRFSGRQFSNSRSEMNVSTLELGDSALYLCASSDRQGVNTEAFFGQGTRLTVV.